The next 2 T cell receptor beta chains were all read from a single sample in a study of T-cell memory formation after mild COVID-19. TCRdb fed the 5' RACE reads into MiXCR, producing one record per CDR3 protein. The table lists around 250,000 distinct CDR3 sequences, 7.5% to 10% of them singletons. The specimen sequenced was PBMCs or a T cell subset sorted from them (not recorded which). Source of these receptors: a man aged 18 to 29 who had mild COVID-19 (a few samples of this study predate the infection). Cell type and time point are not known.

In this sample, this clonotype turned up many times. The chain uses TRBV12-3 or TRBV12-4 and TRBJ2-3; possible D gene TRBD2, 5 bases. The CDR3 consists of 13 residues. The V end lost 3 bases, the J end lost 4 bases, and 8 bases lay between the germline ends. The CDR3 nucleotides read TGTGCCAGCAGTTTGAGGGCACCAGATACGCAGTATTTT. Encoded protein: CASSLRAPDTQYF.

This clonotype was found many times. The chain has TRBV20-1 and TRBJ1-2, with D possibly being TRBD1 (5 bases). V lost 0 bases to trimming and J lost 2 bases, with 13 bases between them. CDR3 length equals 15 residues. The germline V gene encodes CDR1 DFQATT and CDR2 SNEGSKA (reference sequence). The CDR3 sequence: CSARDTGRTNYGYTF. In DNA, the CDR3 is TGCAGTGCTAGAGATACGGGACGGACAAACTATGGCTACACCTTC.